This is a list of T cell receptor beta chains from one sample in a study of T cell repertoires in cytomegalovirus infection. What these receptors recognize is not known. TCRdb itself ran the reads through MiXCR, one entry per CDR3 protein. The table has 400,000 to 600,000 distinct CDR3 sequences, 42% seen once. This specimen was cultured PBMCs, taken from culture after CMV antigen stimulation. The receptors here all came from a human donor in good health (CMV status not recorded). Some clones in this sample may be carry-over from other donors' samples. CDR3s include the opening cysteine and the closing phenylalanine or tryptophan. The D gene is left open where the match is weak. Expanded clones get a size class; other rows say once, few or many, or leave the size out.

TRBV7-2,-,-,TRBJ1-2,TGTGCCAGCAGCTTAGTAGGTGCCAGAGCTAACTATGGCTACACCTTC,CASSLVGARANYGYTF
TRBV6-1,-,-,TRBJ1-2,TGTGCCAGCACTCGGCAGGGGCCTACCTATGGCTACACCTTC,CASTRQGPTYGYTF
TRBV7-9,few,-,TRBJ2-3,TGTGCCAGCAGGGCGGGGATGACTAGCACAGATACGCAGTATTTT,CASRAGMTSTDTQYF
TRBV7-9,few,TRBD1,TRBJ1-5,TGTGCCAGCAGCTCCGGACAGGGTAGGGAGCCCCAGCATTTT,CASSSGQGREPQHF
TRBV4-1,-,-,TRBJ2-1,TGCGCCAGCAGCCAAGAAAGGAGGACAGTCCACAATGAGCAGTTCTTC,CASSQERRTVHNEQFF
TRBV10-2,-,TRBD2,TRBJ2-6,TGCGCCAGCAGGAAGGGACTAGCGGAGTCCTCTGGGGCCAACGTCCTGACTTTC,CASRKGLAESSGANVLTF
TRBV4-1,-,-,TRBJ1-3,TGCGCCAGCAGCCAAGATAGGGGGTTCTCTGGAAACACCATATATTTT,CASSQDRGFSGNTIYF
TRBV14,-,TRBD2,TRBJ2-5,TGTGCCAGCAGCCAAGATCAACTAGCGGGCCGCCAGTACTTC,CASSQDQLAGRQYF
TRBV2,-,TRBD1,TRBJ1-5,TGTGCCAGCAGGGGGACAGGGGTTGGAGAGCAGCCCCAGCATTTT,CASRGTGVGEQPQHF
TRBV4-3,few,TRBD1,TRBJ2-1,TGCGCCAGCAGCCAAGTTGAGGGACAGGGAAATGAGCAGTTCTTC,CASSQVEGQGNEQFF
TRBV7-6,many,TRBD2,TRBJ2-2,TGTGCCAGCAGCCCCCTAGCGGGGCCTCACACCGGGGAGCTGTTTTTT,CASSPLAGPHTGELFF
TRBV19,few,TRBD1,TRBJ2-3,TGTGCCAGTACCTCCGGGACAGGGGGCACCACAGATACGCAGTATTTT,CASTSGTGGTTDTQYF
TRBV11-2,few,TRBD2,TRBJ2-1,TGTGCCAGCAGCCTCCGAAGGAAGACAGGAGGGGCCGGGACTAGCGGGAGGGCAGCCAATGAGCAGTTCTTC,CASSLRRKTGGAGTSGRAANEQFF
TRBV12-5,few,-,TRBJ1-1,TGTGCTAGTGGTTTGGTATTGGGGGCCGGGGGGACTGAAGCTTTCTTT,CASGLVLGAGGTEAFF
TRBV7-6,few,TRBD1,TRBJ1-2,TGTGCCAGCAGCTCCTTTCCGGGACAGGGGACCTATGGCTACACCTTC,CASSSFPGQGTYGYTF
TRBV15,once,-,TRBJ1-5,TGTGCCCCGCGGGCACCCCATAGCAATCAGCCCCAGCATTTT,CAPRAPHSNQPQHF
TRBV7-2,few,-,TRBJ1-6,TGTGCCAGCAGCTTAGGATTGTCTTTTTCAGGGGTTCCCCTCCACTTT,CASSLGLSFSGVPLHF
TRBV4-2,-,TRBD1,TRBJ1-1,TGTGCCAGCAGCCAAGCCTTCCCGGGACAGGGGAACACTGAAGCTTTCTTT,CASSQAFPGQGNTEAFF
TRBV4-1,-,TRBD1,TRBJ2-1,TGTGCCAGCAGCCAAGGGACAGGGGAGGGTGAGCAGTTCTTC,CASSQGTGEGEQFF
TRBV10-3,-,-,TRBJ1-3,TGTGCCATCAGTGAGCTTGGAGCCTCTGGAAACACCATATATTTT,CAISELGASGNTIYF
TRBV18,-,TRBD1,TRBJ2-7,TGTGCCAGCTCACCACAAGGACAGGTTTCCTACGAGCAGTACTTC,CASSPQGQVSYEQYF
TRBV7-9,-,-,TRBJ1-4,TGTGCCAGCAGCTTATTTACGGCAGGAACTAATGAAAAACTGTTTTTT,CASSLFTAGTNEKLFF
TRBV12-3/TRBV12-4,few,-,TRBJ1-4,TGTGCCAGCAGTTTAGAAGCAGCAACTAATGAAAAACTGTTTTTT,CASSLEAATNEKLFF
TRBV20-1,once,-,TRBJ2-7,TGCAGTGCTATGGACCTGTTTAGAAGTGGGCAGTACTTC,CSAMDLFRSGQYF
TRBV7-9,-,TRBD2,TRBJ2-2,TGTGCCAGCAGTCAACCAAAGGAGCGGGAGGGTGGCCGGGAGCTGTTTTTT,CASSQPKEREGGRELFF
TRBV27,few,TRBD2,TRBJ2-5,TGTGCCAGCAACCCTCGTGGGAGGGCCCAGGAGACCCAGTACTTC,CASNPRGRAQETQYF
TRBV4-1,-,TRBD2,TRBJ2-7,TGCGCCAGCAGCCAAGACAGCGGGAGGATGGGCTACGAGCAGTACTTC,CASSQDSGRMGYEQYF
TRBV6-1,-,TRBD2,TRBJ2-2,TGTGCCAGCAGTGAAAAATGGCGGGGGGTCGGGGAGCTGTTTTTT,CASSEKWRGVGELFF
TRBV7-6,-,-,TRBJ2-7,TGTGCCAGCAGCCCCGGCAGAGGGGGGGCGGCCTACGAGCAGTACTTC,CASSPGRGGAAYEQYF
TRBV7-2,-,TRBD2,TRBJ2-1,TGTGCCAGCAGCTCCCACGGGGGGGCCGAAGATGAGCCGTTCTTC,CASSSHGGAEDEPFF
TRBV19,-,-,TRBJ1-3,TGTGCCAGTAGTATCGGAGGGCTCTCTGGAAACACCATATATTTT,CASSIGGLSGNTIYF
TRBV7-2,-,-,TRBJ1-2,TGTGCCAGCAGCTTAGATCGGGTAGACAACTATGGCTACACCTTC,CASSLDRVDNYGYTF
TRBV20-1,-,-,TRBJ2-3,TGCAGTGCTCCCCAAGGAGTGGCCGATACGCAGTATTTT,CSAPQGVADTQYF
TRBV28,-,-,TRBJ2-1,TGTGCCAGCAGTTGGGGTGGGGCCCCGGTTGCCTACAATGAGCAGTTCTTC,CASSWGGAPVAYNEQFF
TRBV19,once,-,TRBJ2-7,TGTGCCAGTAGTATTCTTGGACAGTCCTACGAGCAGTACTTC,CASSILGQSYEQYF
TRBV12-3/TRBV12-4,-,-,TRBJ1-3,TGTGCCAGCAGTCACACAGAAGACTCTGGAAACACCATATATTTT,CASSHTEDSGNTIYF
TRBV10-3,-,TRBD1,TRBJ2-5,TGTGCCATCAGTCGTGGGACAGGGGAGACCCAGTACTTC,CAISRGTGETQYF
TRBV7-2,-,TRBD1,TRBJ1-1,TGTGCCAGCACCCACCCAGGGGGCACTGAAGCTTTCTTT,CASTHPGGTEAFF
TRBV11-2,few,TRBD2,TRBJ2-2,TGTGCCAGCAGCTTAGTCCGGGGGGACACCGGGGAGCTGTTTTTT,CASSLVRGDTGELFF
TRBV20-1,-,TRBD2,TRBJ2-1,TGCAGTGCTAGAGATTGGGAGCGGGAGTATTACAATGAGCAGTTCTTC,CSARDWEREYYNEQFF
TRBV7-2,-,-,TRBJ2-7,TGTGCCAGCAGCTTAGAGGTCAGCACCTACGAGCAGTACTTC,CASSLEVSTYEQYF
TRBV7-6,few,-,TRBJ2-7,TGTGCCAGCAGCACCCATCACGGCTCTGACTCCTACGAGCAGTACTTC,CASSTHHGSDSYEQYF
TRBV12-5,few,TRBD1,TRBJ2-2,TGTGCTAGTGCCGAGCAGGGGGACGGCGGGGAGCTGTTTTTT,CASAEQGDGGELFF
TRBV5-6,few,TRBD1,TRBJ2-2,TGTGCCAGCAGCTTGTTCGGGACAGCTACTGGGGAGCTGTTTTTT,CASSLFGTATGELFF
TRBV6-1,-,-,TRBJ1-2,TGTGCCAGCAGTGAGATTGTAGGCGGCTATGGCTACACCTTC,CASSEIVGGYGYTF
TRBV12-3/TRBV12-4,-,-,TRBJ2-3,TGTGCCAGCAGTTTCCCCCCACTCGACCATGGAGGGCCGGGGGACACAGATACGCAGTATTTT,CASSFPPLDHGGPGDTDTQYF